Shown below are 31 T cell receptor beta chains from a single sample sequenced in a study of blood T cell repertoires in COVID-19. Generated by immunoSEQ multiplex PCR, the TCRdb table keeps only in-frame clones and is missing some. The data contain 300,000 to 350,000 clones, 87% of them singletons. Sequences were obtained from peripheral blood. All receptors come from a man between 18 and 29 years old with active or convalescent COVID-19.

The chain recombines TRBV5-1 with TRBJ2-7; D is possibly TRBD1 (8 bases). V was shortened by 0 bases and J by 0 bases, with 13 bases between the two germline ends. This CDR3 has 16 amino acids. Germline V lookup: CDR1 SGHRS, CDR2 YFSETQ. CDR3 sequence reads: CASSLGTGTISYEQYF. CDR3 bases: TGCGCCAGCAGCTTGGGGACAGGGACTATCTCCTACGAGCAGTACTTC.

The V and J genes are TRBV3-1 (or the pseudogene TRBV3-2) and TRBJ1-2; D ambiguous. The CDR3 is made up of 14 amino acids. Per germline, CDR1 LGHDT and CDR2 YNNKEL (reference sequence). The V and J ends lost 4 bases and 7 bases respectively, with 16 bases between them. CDR3 sequence (DNA): TGTGCCAGCAGCCCCCGGTCTTTTGCTGGTGGCTACACCTTC. It yields the protein CASSPRSFAGGYTF.

J is TRBJ2-3 and V is TRBV2; D might be TRBD1 (5 bases). V was cut by 7 bases and J by 0 bases, with 14 bases left in between. The CDR3 consists of 15 residues. Germline V lookup: CDR1 SNHLY, CDR2 FYNNEI. The CDR3, as DNA: TGTGCCAGCACCGGCCGTGCAGGGAGCACAGATACGCAGTATTTT. It translates to CASTGRAGSTDTQYF.

The V and J genes are TRBV7-9 and TRBJ2-7; 7 bases are shared with TRBD2. Per germline, CDR1 SEHNR and CDR2 FQNEAQ (reference sequence). The CDR3 is 17 residues long. J was trimmed by 4 bases and V by 2 bases; bases with no gene match: 14. The CDR3 reads CASSLSFAGGTSYEQYF. The CDR3 DNA reads as TGTGCCAGCAGCTTAAGTTTCGCCGGGGGGACGAGTTACGAGCAGTACTTC.

This clone was found once. The rearrangement joins TRBV24-1 to TRBJ2-2; 7 nucleotides match TRBD1. V gave up 4 bases and J gave up 6 bases; unmatched junction bases: 10. Germline CDR1 KGHDR, CDR2 SFDVKD. This CDR3 spans 16 amino acids. CDR3 region: CATSDTDRRHSGELFF. CDR3 nucleotides: TGTGCCACCAGTGACACGGACAGGAGACACTCCGGGGAGCTGTTTTTT.

The V gene is TRBV6-2 or TRBV6-3, the J gene TRBJ1-4, with D possibly TRBD1 on 5 matching bases. The CDR3 runs 14 residues. The germline V gene encodes CDR1 MNHEY and CDR2 SVGEGT. V dropped 5 bases and J dropped 0 bases, with 7 bases sitting between them. Here the CDR3 DNA reads TGTGCCAGCAGTCGACAGTCAACTAATGAAAAACTGTTTTTT. It encodes CASSRQSTNEKLFF.

The chain uses TRBV18 and TRBJ2-3; 7 bases map to TRBD1. The V segment lost 6 bases and the J segment 5 bases; nucleotides outside the gene matches: 11. This CDR3 region has 15 residues. Germline CDR1 is KGHSH and CDR2 is LQKENI. The CDR3 reads CASSPVGGEEDTQYF. Here the CDR3 DNA reads TGTGCCAGCTCCCCAGTAGGGGGCGAGGAAGATACGCAGTATTTT.

This chain uses TRBV27 with TRBJ1-1, with D possibly being TRBD1 (5 bases). The CDR3 extends over 14 amino acids. Trimming took off 5 bases at V and 1 base at J, with 11 bases between the two ends. Looked up from germline, CDR1 is MNHEY and CDR2 is SMNVEV (reference sequence). The CDR3 is CASSPGLWNTEAFF. CDR3 DNA sequence: TGTGCCAGCAGTCCGGGACTGTGGAACACTGAAGCTTTCTTT.

V gene TRBV14 combines with J gene TRBJ1-1, with a possible D match to TRBD1 (5 bases). Germline lookup yields CDR1 SGHDN and CDR2 FVKESK. Trimming cost V 6 bases and J 3 bases, with 8 bases left between them. The CDR3 is 12 residues long. The CDR3, as DNA: TGTGCCAGCAGGATGACAGACACTGAAGCTTTCTTT. This sequence encodes CASRMTDTEAFF.

The CDR3 loop reads CASRLLSFLGQGHWGMNTEAFF. CDR3 coding DNA: TGTGCAAGTCGCTTACTCAGCTTCCTGGGACAGGGTCATTGGGGTATGAACACTGAAGCTTTCTTT. The chain links TRBV12-2 to TRBJ1-1; TRBD1 is the table's D call, not checked against the DNA. TRBV12-2 is assigned pseudogene status. The CDR3 totals 22 residues.

This chain links TRBV27 with TRBJ1-1, with TRBD1 identical over 7 bases. This CDR3 region has 13 residues. Germline CDR1 and CDR2: MNHEY and SMNVEV (reference sequence). Trimming cost V 8 bases and J 3 bases; bases outside gene matches: 6. The CDR3 reads CASQGVLYTEAFF. CDR3 DNA: TGTGCCAGCCAGGGGGTATTATACACTGAAGCTTTCTTT.

The chain joins TRBV19 to TRBJ2-3; D is unresolved. The CDR3 runs 19 residues. Germline V gene sequence: CDR1 LNHDA, CDR2 SQIVND (reference sequence). The CDR3, as DNA: TGTTTTTGTTGGTGGCCGCAGGTCGATCGCACAACTCCCAAAGATACGCAGTATTTT. Protein product: CFCWWPQVDRTTPKDTQYF.

The CDR3 region is CASSALLGAEKLFF. Written as DNA, the CDR3 is TGTGCCAGCAGCGCGTTGTTGGGAGCTGAAAAACTGTTTTTT. V is TRBV7-2 and J is TRBJ1-4; D remains unclear. Germline CDR1 is SGHTA and CDR2 is FQGNSA. The CDR3 has 14 residues. With 5 bases removed from V and 7 bases from J, the gap between germline ends came to 14 bases.

This chain uses TRBV27 with TRBJ2-1, with TRBD1 matching over 7 bases. CDR3 length: 15 residues. Germline trimming cut 6 bases from V and 0 bases from J; bases unmatched to any gene: 5. The germline gives CDR1 MNHEY, CDR2 SMNVEV (reference sequence). The CDR3 nucleotides are TGTGCCAGCAGCCCTACAGGGGACTCCTACAATGAGCAGTTCTTC. Its protein product is CASSPTGDSYNEQFF.

The chain recombines TRBV5-5 with TRBJ2-7, with a possible D match to TRBD1 (6 bases). V gave up 2 bases and J gave up 2 bases, with 8 bases separating them. The germline gives CDR1 SGHKS, CDR2 YYEKEE (reference sequence). The CDR3 length is 13 residues. CDR3 nucleotides: TGTGCCAGCAGCTTTGGACAGCCCTACGAGCAGTACTTC. Encoded protein: CASSFGQPYEQYF.

This chain uses TRBV5-1 with TRBJ2-7, with TRBD2 matching over 12 bases. V was pared by 4 bases and J by 5 bases, with 7 bases of the junction left unmatched. Germline V gene lookup returns CDR1 SGHRS and CDR2 YFSETQ. CDR3 length: 15 residues. The CDR3 nucleotides read TGCGCCAGCAGCCCTCCACGGACTAGCGGGGACGAGCAGTACTTC. Translation gives CASSPPRTSGDEQYF.

V is TRBV24-1 and J is TRBJ1-1, with D possibly being TRBD1 (6 bases). This CDR3 is built from 16 residues. Germline loops: CDR1 KGHDR, CDR2 SFDVKD. The V and J ends lost 0 bases and 0 bases respectively, with 10 bases between them. The CDR3 is CATSDLGWDMNTEAFF. The CDR3 DNA reads as TGTGCCACCAGTGATTTGGGGTGGGACATGAACACTGAAGCTTTCTTT.

The CDR3 coding sequence is TGTGCCAGCGCAGGGTCGGGGGCCAACGTCCTGACTTTC. It codes for CASAGSGANVLTF. The chain carries TRBV5-5 and TRBJ2-6; D is possibly TRBD1 (5 bases). Germline V gene data show CDR1 as SGHKS and CDR2 as YYEKEE (reference sequence). The V gene lost 7 bases and the J gene lost 4 bases, with 9 bases spanning the gap. The length of the CDR3 is 13 residues.

The genes are TRBV9 and TRBJ2-1, with 8 bases matching TRBD2. From germline, CDR1 is SGDLS and CDR2 YYNGEE. V was clipped by 3 bases and J by 5 bases; unmatched bases: 10. CDR3 length: 16 residues. As DNA, the CDR3 is TGTGCCAGCAGCGACGGGCACGGGACTAGAAACAATGAGCAGTTCTTC. Translation gives CASSDGHGTRNNEQFF.

The chain has TRBV5-6 and TRBJ2-7; no clear D gene. From germline, CDR1 is SGHDT and CDR2 YYEEEE. The ends were cut back, 0 bases at V and 4 bases at J, with 5 bases in the middle. The CDR3 covers 12 residues. CDR3 coding DNA: TGTGCCAGCAGCTTGGCGTCTTACGAGCAGTACTTC. Translating it yields CASSLASYEQYF.

The V gene is TRBV10-3, the J gene TRBJ2-7; TRBD1 aligns across 7 bases. The J segment lost 5 bases and the V segment lost 0 bases, leaving 7 bases of the junction unmatched. The CDR3 has 15 residues. Germline CDR1 reads ENHRY; CDR2 reads SYGVKD. CDR3: CAISESGQERDEQYF. The CDR3 DNA sequence: TGTGCCATCAGTGAGTCCGGACAGGAACGAGACGAGCAGTACTTC.

The chain is built from TRBV27 and TRBJ2-2; D is perhaps TRBD1 (6 bases). The ends were cut back, 4 bases at V and 6 bases at J, with 9 bases in the middle. This CDR3 comprises 13 residues. In germline, CDR1 is MNHEY, CDR2 SMNVEV (reference sequence). The CDR3 here is CASSYRVAGELFF. CDR3 in DNA: TGTGCCAGCAGTTACAGGGTCGCCGGGGAGCTGTTTTTT.

The chain recombines TRBV14 with TRBJ2-3, with 8 positions matching TRBD2. Looked up from germline, CDR1 is SGHDN and CDR2 is FVKESK. Trimming cost V 1 base and J 1 base; bases outside gene matches: 1. This CDR3 is 15 amino acids long. The DNA for the CDR3 is TGTGCCAGCAGCCAAGGTAGCGGGGGCACAGATACGCAGTATTTT. Protein sequence: CASSQGSGGTDTQYF.

J is TRBJ2-2 and V is TRBV5-6; D possibly corresponds to TRBD2 (7 bases). V dropped 3 bases and J dropped 3 bases, with 9 bases sitting between them. Germline CDR1 is SGHDT and CDR2 is YYEEEE. The CDR3 covers 14 residues. CDR3 loop: CASSWGGYTGELFF. The CDR3 DNA sequence: TGTGCCAGCAGCTGGGGGGGCTACACCGGGGAGCTGTTTTTT.

The chain carries TRBV11-2 and TRBJ1-2; D gene unclear. Germline-derived CDR1 and CDR2 are SGHAT and FQNNGV. The V gene lost 0 bases and the J gene lost 5 bases, with 7 bases spanning the gap. The CDR3 is 13 residues long. The CDR3 spells CASSLDVQYGYTF. The CDR3 DNA reads TGTGCCAGCAGCTTAGATGTACAGTATGGCTACACCTTC.

To note about this clone: An end of the junction does not agree with germline; a read error may underlie this. V and J are TRBV6-6 and TRBJ2-1; tentatively, D is TRBD1 (5 bases). This CDR3 comprises 11 residues. Germline CDR1 and CDR2: MNHNY and SVGAGI (reference sequence). The CDR3 reads CASSYGAELFF. Here the CDR3 DNA reads TGTGCCAGCAGTTACGGGGCGGAGCTGTTCTTC.

V gene TRBV12-3 or TRBV12-4 combines with J gene TRBJ2-7; TRBD2 might be the D (5 bases). The CDR3 extends over 13 amino acids. Trimming took 5 bases from V and 6 from J, leaving 14 bases between them. CDR3 loop: CASSPRDSLEQYF. The CDR3 coding sequence is TGTGCCAGCAGTCCCCGGGATTCCCTCGAGCAGTACTTC.

The chain carries TRBV19 and TRBJ2-2; D is perhaps TRBD1 (6 bases). Trimming removed 6 bases at V and 7 bases at J, with 9 bases between. Per germline, CDR1 LNHDA and CDR2 SQIVND (reference sequence). This CDR3 is built from 12 residues. In DNA form, the CDR3 reads TGTGCCAGTAGATACAGGGACGGGGAGCTGTTTTTT. Protein sequence: CASRYRDGELFF.

This clone was observed a single time. The gene calls are TRBV7-9 and TRBJ1-6; D ambiguous. CDR1 SEHNR and CDR2 FQNEAQ come from the germline V gene (reference sequence). This CDR3 contains 18 residues. Between the trimmed V and J ends, which lost 4 bases and 0 bases, there was a span of 16 bases. CDR3 amino acids: CASSSSPYASSYNSPLHF. The CDR3 DNA reads TGTGCCAGCAGCTCATCCCCTTATGCCAGCTCCTATAATTCACCCCTCCACTTT.

This clone was detected only once. The V and J genes are TRBV5-4 and TRBJ2-1; a possible D gene is TRBD2 (6 bases). CDR1 is SGHNT and CDR2 is YYREEE in the germline V gene (reference sequence). V was cut by 0 bases and J by 8 bases, with 9 bases left in between. The CDR3 totals 13 residues. CDR3 bases: TGTGCCAGCAGCTTGGCCGGGAGCTATGAGCAGTTCTTC. Encoded protein: CASSLAGSYEQFF.

The chain's CDR3 is CASSLGTKGRGQPQHF. In DNA, the CDR3 is TGTGCCAGCAGCTTAGGAACAAAGGGGCGAGGTCAGCCCCAGCATTTT. The chain links TRBV7-8 to TRBJ1-5; possibly TRBD1 for D (5 bases). The CDR3 covers 16 residues. V was trimmed by 1 base and J by 6 bases, leaving 16 bases between them. Germline values: CDR1 SGHVS, CDR2 FQNEAQ.